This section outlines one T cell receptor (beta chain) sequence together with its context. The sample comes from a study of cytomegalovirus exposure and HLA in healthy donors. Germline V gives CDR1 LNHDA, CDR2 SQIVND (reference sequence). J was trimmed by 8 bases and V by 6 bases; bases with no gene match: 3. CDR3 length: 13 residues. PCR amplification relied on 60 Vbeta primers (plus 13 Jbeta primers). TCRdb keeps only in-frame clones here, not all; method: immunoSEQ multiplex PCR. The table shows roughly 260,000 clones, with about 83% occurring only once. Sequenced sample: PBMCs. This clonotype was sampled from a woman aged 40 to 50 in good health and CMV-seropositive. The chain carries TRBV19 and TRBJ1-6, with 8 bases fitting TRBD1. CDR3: CASRGQAYSPLHF. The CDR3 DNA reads TGTGCCAGTAGGGGACAGGCATATTCACCCCTCCACTTT. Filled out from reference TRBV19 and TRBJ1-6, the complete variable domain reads DGGITQSPKYLFRKEGQNVTLSCEQNLNHDAMYWYRQDPGQGLRLIYYSQIVNDFQKGDIAEGYSVSREKKESFPLTVTSAQKNPTAFYLCASRGQAYSPLHFGNGTRLTVT.